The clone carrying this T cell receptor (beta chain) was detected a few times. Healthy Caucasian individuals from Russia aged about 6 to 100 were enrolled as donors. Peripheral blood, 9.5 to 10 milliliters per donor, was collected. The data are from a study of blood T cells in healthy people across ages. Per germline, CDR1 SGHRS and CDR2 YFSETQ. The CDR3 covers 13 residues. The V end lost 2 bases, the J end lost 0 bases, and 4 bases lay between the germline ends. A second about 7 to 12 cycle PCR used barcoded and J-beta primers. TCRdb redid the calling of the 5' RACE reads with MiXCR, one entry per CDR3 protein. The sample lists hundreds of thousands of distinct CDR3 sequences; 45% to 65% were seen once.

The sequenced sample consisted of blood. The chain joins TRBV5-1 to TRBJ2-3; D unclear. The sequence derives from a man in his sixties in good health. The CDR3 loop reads CASSFSSTDTQYF. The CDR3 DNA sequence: TGCGCCAGCAGCTTCTCCAGCACAGATACGCAGTATTTT. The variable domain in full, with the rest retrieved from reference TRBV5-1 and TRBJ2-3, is KAGVTQTPRYLIKTRGQQVTLSCSPISGHRSVSWYQQTPGQGLQFLFEYFSETQRNKGNFPGRFSGRQFSNSRSEMNVSTLELGDSALYLCASSFSSTDTQYFGPGTRLTVL.